This T cell receptor beta chain was retrieved from a study of blood T cells in healthy people across ages. The CDR3 sequence is 16 residues long. This clonotype has a single count. With a J-beta primer mix and a sample-barcoded 5' primer, a second PCR ran roughly 7 to 11 cycles. TCRdb fed the 5' RACE reads into MiXCR, producing one record per CDR3 protein. In the table there are some 1.4 million distinct CDR3 sequences, around 42% of which are singletons. V and J are TRBV21-1 and TRBJ2-5; TRBD2, the table's D call, lacks a check against the DNA. TRBV21-1 is an annotated pseudogene. The sequenced material came from blood. The receptor's source is a woman under 30 in good health. The CDR3 coding sequence is TGTGCCAGCAGCACATCCACTAGCATCATCGCGGAGACCCAGTACTTC. Protein sequence: CASSTSTSIIAETQYF.